The rows below give T cell receptor beta chains drawn from one sample of a study of blood T cell repertoires in COVID-19. Only in-frame clones appear in the TCRdb table, and some are missing; sequencing was by immunoSEQ multiplex PCR. The sample records about 110,000 clones, roughly 80% being singletons. Sequencing was carried out using peripheral blood. The source of these receptors is a woman aged 60-75 years with acute or convalescent COVID-19. The CDR3 runs from the conserved cysteine through the conserved F or W. A D gene is named only where the DNA matches it firmly.

TRBJ2-7 | TRBV30 | - | 14 | CAWSPGGQPYEQYF
TRBJ2-2 | TRBV7-6 | - | 16 | CASSLETGSNTGELFF
TRBJ1-4 | TRBV18 | - | 14 | CASSPPRGEEKLFF
TRBJ2-7 | TRBV12-3/TRBV12-4 | TRBD1 | 12 | CASSITGAEQYF
TRBJ2-7 | TRBV5-6 | - | 13 | CAGQFANSYEQYF
TRBJ2-5 | TRBV7-9 | - | 12 | CASSFTVGTQYF
TRBJ2-5 | TRBV6-5 | TRBD1 | 13 | CASSQGAGETQYF
TRBJ1-3 | TRBV15 | - | 15 | CATSRDITSGNTIYF
TRBJ1-6 | TRBV29-1 | TRBD1 | 13 | CSVSTGIKSPLHF
TRBJ2-7 | TRBV5-4 | - | 14 | CASSLQGAPGEQYF
TRBJ1-2 | TRBV19 | - | 14 | CASSPQGTPNGYTF
TRBJ2-3 | TRBV19 | - | 15 | CASSIERGRTDTQYF
TRBJ2-6 | TRBV6-5 | TRBD1 | 15 | CAVGTGDSGANVLTF
TRBJ2-3 | TRBV5-6 | TRBD2 | 15 | CASSSSGGSTDTQYF
TRBJ1-1 | TRBV9 | - | 14 | CASSVGQGNTEAFF
TRBJ2-1 | TRBV6-1 | TRBD2 | 17 | CASSGPSLAGGQNEQFF